This T cell receptor beta chain was retrieved from a study of CD8+ T cells in alopecia areata. Extraction of RNA preceded its reverse transcription into cDNA, which served as the sequencing template. TCRdb keeps only in-frame clones here, not all; method: immunoSEQ multiplex PCR. The sample includes 200,000 or so clones, 55% to 70% of them seen just once. Regarding treatment: oral pan-JAK inhibitor, 5-10 mg twice daily. Regarding the study as a whole: During tofacitinib treatment, many expanded lesional clones remained in scalp and blood.

Unmatched junction bases numbered 6, after V lost 4 bases and J lost 10 bases. The CDR3 loop spans 12 amino acids. Germline values: CDR1 PRHDT, CDR2 FYEKMQ (reference sequence). The table lists this clone with a few counts. Its specificity is unknown. The sequence derives from a human donor with alopecia areata. The rearrangement joins TRBV13 to TRBJ1-1; 7 nucleotides align to TRBD1. Sample: CD4+ T cells sorted from blood, taken at week 24, from a patient treated with tofacitinib. CDR3 in amino acids: CASSSRQGRAFF. The CDR3 DNA follows: TGTGCCAGCAGCTCACGACAGGGAAGAGCTTTCTTT.